These 14 T cell receptor beta chains were sequenced from one sample in a study of tumor and adjacent non-tumor tissue in lung cancer. The library came from three nested PCR rounds adapted from ARM-PCR protocols. TCRdb processed the multiplex PCR reads anew with MiXCR; each CDR3 protein has one entry. The sample has 65,000 to 80,000 distinct CDR3 sequences, around four fifths seen once. This sample's RNA came from whole unsorted tissue. What was sequenced was lung tumor tissue. Receptors originate from a man between 60 and 75 years old with non-small cell lung cancer.

This clonotype is medium-sized (0.01 to 0.1%) within its sample. V gene TRBV11-3 combines with J gene TRBJ2-1; 11 bases map to TRBD2. Germline lookup yields CDR1 SGHNT and CDR2 YENEEA. The trim removed 1 base at V and 9 bases at J, leaving 5 bases unmatched. CDR3 length: 15 residues. The CDR3: CASSLVAGGPGEQFF. For the CDR3, the DNA is TGTGCCAGCAGCTTAGTAGCGGGAGGGCCCGGTGAGCAGTTCTTC.

This clonotype has more than one count but fewer than ten. The J gene is TRBJ2-5, the V gene TRBV7-9; D may correspond to TRBD1 or TRBD2 (6 bases each). This CDR3 region has 14 residues. Germline loops: CDR1 SEHNR, CDR2 FQNEAQ (reference sequence). Trimming shortened V by 4 bases and J by 5 bases, and 14 bases separated the two germline ends. CDR3 nucleotide sequence: TGTGCCAGCAGCTCCGGGAGAGGGGGGGAGACCCAGTACTTC. This codes for CASSSGRGGETQYF.

A remark on this clonotype: Here the CDR3 omits its conserved ending phenylalanine or tryptophan, so a read error is the likely source. This chain uses TRBV20-1 with TRBJ2-1; 12 nucleotides align to TRBD2. V shed 1 base, J shed 8 bases, and the junction held 9 bases outside the gene matches. This CDR3 comprises 16 residues. CDR1 is DFQATT, CDR2 SNEGSKA, per germline (reference sequence). CDR3 bases: TGCAGTGCTAGAGGTGGACTAGCGGGAACGCGGGATGAGCAGTTCTAC. Protein: CSARGGLAGTRDEQFY.

This clonotype was counted ten times or more. A read error may explain this, as a much larger clone is one base away. The chain is built from TRBV6-1 and TRBJ2-3; weak D call: TRBD1 (5 bases). CDR1 is MNHNS, CDR2 SASEGT, per germline. The length of the CDR3 is 15 residues. The CDR3 nucleotides are TGTACCAGCAGGATACAGGCAGGGAGCACAGATACGCAGTATTTT. It translates to CTSRIQAGSTDTQYF.

Of note for this clonotype: The CDR3 ends on some other residue instead of the conserved phenylalanine or tryptophan, so this is likely a read error. This chain uses TRBV20-1 with TRBJ2-7; tentative D call: TRBD1 (5 bases). Germline lookup yields CDR1 DFQATT and CDR2 SNEGSKA (reference sequence). The CDR3 runs to 13 residues. The CDR3 nucleotides read TGCACTGCCAGCCAAGGGGCGGACTACGAGCAGTACATC. It encodes CTASQGADYEQYI.

About this clonotype itself: A read error is likely, as this CDR3 ends without the conserved phenylalanine or tryptophan. The chain links TRBV28 to TRBJ2-1; TRBD2 matches at 8 bases. CDR3 length: 19 residues. From germline, CDR1 is MDHEN and CDR2 SYDVKM. CDR3 amino acids: CASSFEGTGLAGSCNEQFL. The CDR3 DNA follows: TGTGCCAGTAGTTTTGAAGGGACCGGATTAGCGGGAAGCTGCAATGAGCAGTTCCTC.

A remark on this clonotype: The junction and the germline gene differ at one end; a read error may be behind it. The chain combines TRBV6-2 or TRBV6-3 with TRBJ2-2; D is perhaps TRBD2 (5 bases). CDR1 and CDR2 (germline): MNHEY, SVGEGT. This CDR3 spans 13 amino acids. The CDR3 region is CASSYLDTGELAF. In DNA form, the CDR3 reads TGTGCCAGCAGTTACTTAGACACCGGGGAGTTGGCTTTT.

As regards this clonotype: Relative to the germline gene, one junction end is altered; a read error may explain this. The chain uses TRBV6-1 and TRBJ2-1; either TRBD1 or TRBD2 may fit D (5 bases each). This CDR3 comprises 15 residues. Germline V lookup: CDR1 MNHNS, CDR2 SASEGT. The DNA of the CDR3 is TGTGCCAGCAGTGACGGTCTAGCAGGGCACGATGAGCGGTTCTTC. Protein product: CASSDGLAGHDERFF.

This clonotype was observed many times. The V gene is TRBV10-3, the J gene TRBJ2-5, with D maybe TRBD2 (5 bases). Trimming cost V 11 bases and J 4 bases, with 14 bases left between them. Germline CDR1 ENHRY, CDR2 SYGVKD. CDR3 length equals 12 residues. This CDR3 is CALSSSGETQYF. In DNA form, the CDR3 reads TGTGCCCTTTCCTCGAGCGGAGAGACCCAGTACTTC.

With regard to this clonotype: One junction end disagrees with the germline gene, perhaps due to a read error. The J gene is TRBJ2-1, the V gene TRBV6-6; 8 nucleotides match TRBD2. There are 15 residues in the CDR3. In germline, CDR1 is MNHNY, CDR2 SVGAGI (reference sequence). The DNA for the CDR3 is TGTGCCAGCAGTCTTTCCCAGCGGGAGTGGAATGAGCAGTCCTTT. Translation gives CASSLSQREWNEQSF.

Details on this clonotype: Here the CDR3 omits its conserved ending phenylalanine or tryptophan, so a read error is the likely source. J is TRBJ2-1 and V is TRBV6-5; a possible D gene is TRBD2 (6 bases). The germline V gene encodes CDR1 MNHEY and CDR2 SVGAGI. The CDR3 loop spans 14 amino acids. V lost 6 bases and J lost 8, with 17 bases in between. CDR3 coding DNA: TGTGCCAGCAGATACGGCCGGGAGTCGGATGAGCAGTTCTCC. It codes for CASRYGRESDEQFS.

This clonotype occurred once. A much larger clonotype is one base distant, so this may be a read error. The V call is TRBV5-4, the J call TRBJ2-5; D remains unclear. The CDR3 extends over 14 amino acids. Germline assignment: CDR1 SGHNT and CDR2 YYREEE (reference sequence). V dropped 2 bases and J dropped 2 bases, with 10 bases sitting between them. CDR3 bases: TGTGCCAGCAGCTTAGACTGGGATCAAGAGACCCAGTACTTC. Amino acids: CASSLDWDQETQYF.

With respect to this clonotype: Lacking the conserved final phenylalanine or tryptophan, this CDR3 likely reflects a read error. The chain carries TRBV6-1 and TRBJ1-5; D is unresolved. From germline, CDR1 is MNHNS and CDR2 SASEGT. The CDR3 consists of 15 residues. CDR3 protein: CASIEVPKSNQPQHC. CDR3 in DNA: TGTGCCAGCATTGAAGTACCGAAAAGCAATCAGCCCCAGCATTGT.

As for this clonotype: Mismatch with germline at one junction end may stem from a read error. This chain uses TRBV13 with TRBJ1-1; D call uncertain. The CDR3 runs 13 residues. Looked up from germline, CDR1 is PRHDT and CDR2 is FYEKMQ (reference sequence). The CDR3 reads CANSLTQNTEAFF. The CDR3 nucleotides are TGTGCCAACAGCCTGACTCAGAACACTGAAGCTTTCTTT.